The present T cell receptor beta chain was sequenced within a study of CD8+ T cells in alopecia areata. Study as a whole: The authors grafted skin from approximately 6-13-month-old C3H/HeJ donors with spontaneous alopecia onto 7-10-week-old female C3H/HeJ mice. Findings and limits, study-wide: Scalp data also include sequences from resident alphabeta T cells of normal skin. Although TCR sharing was seen in mice, sharing across patients was less clear, possibly for HLA-related reasons. Especially in alopecia totalis/universalis, lesional scalp showed greater clonality than normal scalp did.

Combined cutaneous lymph node cells underwent sorting by CD4, CD8alpha, NKG2D, NKG2ACE and additional markers. Extraction and reverse transcription of RNA yielded cDNA as the sequencing template. Only in-frame clones appear in the TCRdb table, and some are missing; sequencing was by immunoSEQ multiplex PCR. Observed are under 350,000 clones, no singletons, with the top ten taking roughly 1.2%. This CDR3 spans 14 amino acids. Germline V gene data show CDR1 as NSQYPW and CDR2 as LRSPGD (reference sequence). There are a few counts of this clone. Antigen: not known. These gene names are mouse names. The read ends 4 residues shy of where the CDR3 ends; the end is completed using the germline J gene. Other DNA sequences in this specimen translate into the identical CDR3.

The chain recombines TRBV1 with TRBJ2-7, with TRBD2 matching 8 bases. Sequencing input: CD4+ T cells sorted from a lymph node. This clonotype was obtained from a C3H/HeJ mouse with alopecia areata. MHC haplotype of the strain: H2-k. CDR3 DNA, as far as it was read: TGCACCTGCAGTGCAGGATGGGGGGGTTAT. Its translation: CTCSAGWGGY. The full CDR3 is CTCSAGWGGYEQYF.